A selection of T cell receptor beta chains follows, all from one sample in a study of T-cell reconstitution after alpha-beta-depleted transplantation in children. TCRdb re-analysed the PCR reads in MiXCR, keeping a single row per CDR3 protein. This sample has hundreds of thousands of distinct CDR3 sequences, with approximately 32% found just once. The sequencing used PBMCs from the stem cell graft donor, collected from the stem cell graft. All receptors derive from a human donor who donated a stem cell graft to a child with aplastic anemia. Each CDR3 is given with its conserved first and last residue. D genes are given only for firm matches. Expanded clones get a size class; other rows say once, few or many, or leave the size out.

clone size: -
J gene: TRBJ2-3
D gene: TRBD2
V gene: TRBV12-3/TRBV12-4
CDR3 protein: CASRREGNTQYF
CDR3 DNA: TGTGCCAGCAGAAGGGAGGGTAATACGCAGTATTTT

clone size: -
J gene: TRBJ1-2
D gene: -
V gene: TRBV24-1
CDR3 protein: CATSAFTGKDGYTF
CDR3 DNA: TGTGCCACCAGTGCCTTCACAGGGAAAGATGGCTACACCTTC

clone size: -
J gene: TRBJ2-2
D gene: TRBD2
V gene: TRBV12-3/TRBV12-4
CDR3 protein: CASSLREDTGELFF
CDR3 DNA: TGTGCCAGCAGTTTACGGGAGGACACCGGGGAGCTGTTTTTT

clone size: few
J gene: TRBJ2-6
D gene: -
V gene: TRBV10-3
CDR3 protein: CAIRARVDGANVLTF
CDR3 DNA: TGTGCCATCAGGGCTCGCGTGGATGGGGCCAACGTCCTGACTTTC

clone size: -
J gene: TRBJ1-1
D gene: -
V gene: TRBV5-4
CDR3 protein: CASSGSVGNTEAFF
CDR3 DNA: TGTGCCAGCAGCGGTTCAGTTGGGAACACTGAAGCTTTCTTT

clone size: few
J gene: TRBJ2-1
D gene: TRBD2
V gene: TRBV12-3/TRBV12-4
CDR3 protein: CASSWGLAGAGEQFF
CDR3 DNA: TGTGCCAGCAGTTGGGGGCTAGCGGGAGCGGGTGAGCAGTTCTTC

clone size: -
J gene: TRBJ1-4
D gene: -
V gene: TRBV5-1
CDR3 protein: CASSVRNRNEKLFF
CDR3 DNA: TGCGCCAGCAGCGTCCGGAACAGAAATGAAAAACTGTTTTTT

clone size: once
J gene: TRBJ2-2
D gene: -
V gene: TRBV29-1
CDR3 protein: CSVEYRRENTGELFF
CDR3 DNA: TGCAGCGTTGAATATCGGCGGGAAAACACCGGGGAGCTGTTTTTT

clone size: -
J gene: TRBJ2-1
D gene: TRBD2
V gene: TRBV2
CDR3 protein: CASTYSGRGGEQFF
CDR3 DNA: TGTGCCAGCACCTATAGCGGGAGAGGGGGTGAGCAGTTCTTC

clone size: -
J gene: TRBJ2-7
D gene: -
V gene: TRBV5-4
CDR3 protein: CASGGTGSYEQYF
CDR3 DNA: TGTGCCAGCGGAGGGACTGGATCCTACGAGCAGTACTTC

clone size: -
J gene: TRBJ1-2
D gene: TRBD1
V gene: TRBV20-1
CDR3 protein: CSASSGTGSGNYGYTF
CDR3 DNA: TGCAGTGCTAGTTCGGGGACAGGGAGCGGAAACTATGGCTACACCTTC

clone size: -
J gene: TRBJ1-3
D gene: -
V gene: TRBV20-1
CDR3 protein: CSASGRGAGGNTIYF
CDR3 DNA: TGCAGTGCTAGCGGCAGGGGAGCGGGTGGAAACACCATATATTTT

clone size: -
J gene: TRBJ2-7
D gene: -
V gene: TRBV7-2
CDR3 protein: CASSFYGSYEQYF
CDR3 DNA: TGTGCCAGCAGCTTTTACGGATCCTACGAGCAGTACTTC

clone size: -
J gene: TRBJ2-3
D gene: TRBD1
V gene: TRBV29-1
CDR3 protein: CSVAPSLTGATDTQYF
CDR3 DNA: TGCAGCGTCGCGCCCAGCCTGACAGGGGCAACAGATACGCAGTATTTT

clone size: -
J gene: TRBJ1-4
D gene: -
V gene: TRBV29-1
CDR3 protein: CSVGNLAPGNEKLFF
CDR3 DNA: TGCAGCGTCGGTAACCTCGCACCGGGTAATGAAAAACTGTTTTTT

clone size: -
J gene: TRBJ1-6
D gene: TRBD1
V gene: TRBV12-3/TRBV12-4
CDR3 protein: CASSSGTGDTLHF
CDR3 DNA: TGTGCCAGCAGTTCCGGGACAGGGGATACCCTCCACTTT

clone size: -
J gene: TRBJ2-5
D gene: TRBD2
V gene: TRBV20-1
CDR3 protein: CSALVTSVETQYF
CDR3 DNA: TGCAGTGCTCTTGTGACTAGCGTGGAGACCCAGTACTTC

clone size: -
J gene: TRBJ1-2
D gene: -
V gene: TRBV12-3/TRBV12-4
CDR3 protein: CASRLGHYGYTF
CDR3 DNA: TGTGCCAGCAGGCTTGGGCACTATGGCTACACCTTC

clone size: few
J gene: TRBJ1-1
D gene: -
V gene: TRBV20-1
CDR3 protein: CSAIDRRMNTEAFF
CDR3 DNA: TGCAGTGCTATTGACCGCAGGATGAACACTGAAGCTTTCTTT

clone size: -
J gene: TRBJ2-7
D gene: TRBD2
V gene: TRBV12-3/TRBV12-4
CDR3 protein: CASSFASSGSLPYEQYF
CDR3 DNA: TGTGCCAGCAGTTTTGCATCAAGCGGGAGTCTCCCCTACGAGCAGTACTTC

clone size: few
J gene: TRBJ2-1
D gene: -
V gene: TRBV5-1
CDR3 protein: CASRFRGTGGDEQFF
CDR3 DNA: TGCGCCAGCAGATTTCGCGGCACAGGGGGGGATGAGCAGTTCTTC

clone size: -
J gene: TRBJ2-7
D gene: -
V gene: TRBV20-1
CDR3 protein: CSARDASQALHYEQYF
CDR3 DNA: TGCAGTGCTAGAGATGCGAGTCAGGCACTGCACTACGAGCAGTACTTC

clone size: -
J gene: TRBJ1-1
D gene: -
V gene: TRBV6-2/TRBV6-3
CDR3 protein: CASSYPHLGGMEDEAFF
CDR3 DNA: TGTGCCAGCAGTTACCCCCACCTCGGAGGGATGGAGGATGAAGCTTTCTTT

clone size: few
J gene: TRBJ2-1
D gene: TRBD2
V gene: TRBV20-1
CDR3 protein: CSAPTSVRNEQFF
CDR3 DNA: TGCAGTGCACCGACTAGCGTTCGCAATGAGCAGTTCTTC

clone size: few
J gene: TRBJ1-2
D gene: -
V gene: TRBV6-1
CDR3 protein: CASIPKSSRDYGYTF
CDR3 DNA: TGTGCCAGCATTCCAAAGAGTTCTCGAGACTATGGCTACACCTTC

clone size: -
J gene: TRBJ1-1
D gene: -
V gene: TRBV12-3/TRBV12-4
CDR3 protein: CASTSHGSNTEAFF
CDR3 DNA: TGTGCCAGCACCTCACACGGCTCTAACACTGAAGCTTTCTTT

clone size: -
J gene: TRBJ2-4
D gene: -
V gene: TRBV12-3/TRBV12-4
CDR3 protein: CASSFIKNIQYF
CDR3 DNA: TGTGCCAGCAGTTTTATCAAAAACATTCAGTACTTC

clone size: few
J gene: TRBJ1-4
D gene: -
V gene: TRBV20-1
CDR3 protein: CSASRQFRGGEKLFF
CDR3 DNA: TGCAGTGCTAGCAGACAGTTCCGGGGAGGTGAAAAACTGTTTTTT

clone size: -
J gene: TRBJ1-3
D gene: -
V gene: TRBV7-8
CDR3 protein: CASSPLGGTGNTIYF
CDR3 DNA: TGTGCCAGCAGCCCCCTCGGAGGGACTGGAAACACCATATATTTT

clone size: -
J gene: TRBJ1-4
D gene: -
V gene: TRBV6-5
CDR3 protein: CASSYFQGSATNEKLFF
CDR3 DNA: TGTGCCAGCAGTTATTTTCAGGGAAGTGCAACTAATGAAAAACTGTTTTTT

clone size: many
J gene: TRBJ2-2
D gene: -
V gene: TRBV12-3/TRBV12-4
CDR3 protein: CASSLGLNTGELFF
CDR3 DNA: TGTGCCAGCAGCTTGGGGCTGAACACCGGGGAGCTGTTTTTT

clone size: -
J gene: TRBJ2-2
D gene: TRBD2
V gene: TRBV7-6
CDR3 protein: CASSLEAASGINTGELFF
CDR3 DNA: TGTGCCAGCAGCTTAGAGGCGGCTAGCGGGATTAACACCGGGGAGCTGTTTTTT

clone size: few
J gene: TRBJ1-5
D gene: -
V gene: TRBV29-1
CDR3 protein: CSVGWGNQPQHF
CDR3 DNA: TGCAGCGTTGGATGGGGGAATCAGCCCCAGCATTTT

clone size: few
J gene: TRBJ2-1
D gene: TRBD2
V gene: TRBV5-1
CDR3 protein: CASSLGVRLADNEQFF
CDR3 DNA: TGCGCCAGCAGCTTGGGAGTTAGACTAGCGGACAATGAGCAGTTCTTC

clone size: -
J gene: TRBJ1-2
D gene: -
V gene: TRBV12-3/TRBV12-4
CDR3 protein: CASRGDNLYGYTF
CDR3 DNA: TGTGCCAGCAGGGGGGACAACCTCTATGGCTACACCTTC

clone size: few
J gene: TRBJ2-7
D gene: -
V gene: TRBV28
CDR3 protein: CASIPRGTYEQYF
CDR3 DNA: TGTGCCAGCATCCCTCGGGGAACCTACGAGCAGTACTTC

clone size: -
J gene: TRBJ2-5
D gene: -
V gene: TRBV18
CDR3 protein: CASSPFGSETQYF
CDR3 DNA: TGTGCCAGCTCACCGTTTGGCTCCGAGACCCAGTACTTC

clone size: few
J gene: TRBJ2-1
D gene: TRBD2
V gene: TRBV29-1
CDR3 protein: CSVERAALAGGRYNEQFF
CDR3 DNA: TGCAGCGTTGAGAGAGCCGCGCTAGCGGGAGGGAGATACAATGAGCAGTTCTTC

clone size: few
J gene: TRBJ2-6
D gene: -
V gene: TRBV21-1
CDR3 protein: CASSGRHSGANVLTF
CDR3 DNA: TGTGCCAGCAGCGGACGACATTCTGGGGCCAACGTCCTGACTTTC

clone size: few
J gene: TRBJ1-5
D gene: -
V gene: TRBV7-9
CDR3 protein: CASSLIDSNQPQHF
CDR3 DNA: TGTGCCAGCAGCCTTATCGATAGCAATCAGCCCCAGCATTTT

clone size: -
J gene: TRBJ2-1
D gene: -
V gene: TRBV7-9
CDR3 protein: CASSLEFGEHFF
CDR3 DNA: TGTGCCAGCAGCTTAGAATTTGGGGAGCACTTCTTC

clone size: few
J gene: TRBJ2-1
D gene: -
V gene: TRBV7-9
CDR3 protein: CASSLAPYCEQFF
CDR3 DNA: TGTGCCAGCAGCTTAGCCCCCTACTGTGAGCAGTTCTTC

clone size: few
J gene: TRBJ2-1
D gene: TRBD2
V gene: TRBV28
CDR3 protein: CASSLVGGLDSEQFF
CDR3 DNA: TGTGCCAGCAGTTTGGTGGGAGGGCTGGATAGTGAGCAGTTCTTC

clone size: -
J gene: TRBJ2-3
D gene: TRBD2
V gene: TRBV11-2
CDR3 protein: CASSPNSGRVTDTQYF
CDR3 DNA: TGTGCCAGCAGCCCAAATAGCGGGAGGGTCACAGATACGCAGTATTTT

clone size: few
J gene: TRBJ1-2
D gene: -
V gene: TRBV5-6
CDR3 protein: CASSLGEASYGYTF
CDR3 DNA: TGTGCCAGCAGCTTAGGAGAGGCGTCCTATGGCTACACCTTC

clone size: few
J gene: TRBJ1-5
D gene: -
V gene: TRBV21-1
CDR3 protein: CASSAGQLTNQPQHF
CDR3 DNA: TGTGCCAGCAGCGCGGGACAGTTGACAAATCAGCCCCAGCATTTT

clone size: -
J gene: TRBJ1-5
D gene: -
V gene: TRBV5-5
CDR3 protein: CASSSGPANLNQPQHF
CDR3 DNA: TGTGCCAGCAGCTCCGGGCCAGCCAACTTAAATCAGCCCCAGCATTTT

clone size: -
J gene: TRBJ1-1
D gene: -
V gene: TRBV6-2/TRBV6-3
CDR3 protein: CASSYRGPMNTEAFF
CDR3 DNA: TGTGCCAGCAGTTACAGAGGGCCCATGAACACTGAAGCTTTCTTT

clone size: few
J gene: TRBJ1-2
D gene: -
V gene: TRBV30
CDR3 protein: CAWSEGGYGYTF
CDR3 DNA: TGTGCCTGGAGTGAGGGTGGTTATGGCTACACCTTC

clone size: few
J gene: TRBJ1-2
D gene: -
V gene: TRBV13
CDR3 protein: CASSLGTGYYGYTF
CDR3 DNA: TGTGCCAGCAGCTTAGGGACAGGCTACTATGGCTACACCTTC

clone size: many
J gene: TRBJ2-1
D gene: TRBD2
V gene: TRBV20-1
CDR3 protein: CSALLTSGNNEQF
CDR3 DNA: TGCAGTGCCCTCTTGACTAGCGGAAACAATGAGCAGTTC